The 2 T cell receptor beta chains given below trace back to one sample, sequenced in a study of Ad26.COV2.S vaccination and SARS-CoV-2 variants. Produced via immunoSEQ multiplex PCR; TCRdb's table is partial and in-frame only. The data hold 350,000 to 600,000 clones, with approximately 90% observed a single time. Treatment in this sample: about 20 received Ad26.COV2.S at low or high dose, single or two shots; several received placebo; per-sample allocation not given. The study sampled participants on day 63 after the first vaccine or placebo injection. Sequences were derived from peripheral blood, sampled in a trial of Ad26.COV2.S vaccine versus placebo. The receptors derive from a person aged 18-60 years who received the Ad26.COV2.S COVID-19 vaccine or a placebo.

The CDR3 DNA is TGTGCCAGCAGCTTATTGGGGGAGTACCACGAGCAGTACTTC. It codes for CASSLLGEYHEQYF. V and J are TRBV7-9 and TRBJ2-7; D tentatively fits TRBD1 or TRBD2 (5 bases each). This CDR3 has 14 residues. Trimming cost V 2 bases and J 5 bases, with 13 bases left between them. CDR1 and CDR2 from the germline V gene are SEHNR and FQNEAQ (reference sequence).

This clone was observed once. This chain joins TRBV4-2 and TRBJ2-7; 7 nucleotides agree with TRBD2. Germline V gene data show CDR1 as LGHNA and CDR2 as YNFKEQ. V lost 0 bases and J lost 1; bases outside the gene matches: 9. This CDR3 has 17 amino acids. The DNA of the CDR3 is TGTGCCAGCAGCCAAGAGGGTTGGGGGGGAGGATCCTACGAGCAGTACTTC. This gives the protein CASSQEGWGGGSYEQYF.